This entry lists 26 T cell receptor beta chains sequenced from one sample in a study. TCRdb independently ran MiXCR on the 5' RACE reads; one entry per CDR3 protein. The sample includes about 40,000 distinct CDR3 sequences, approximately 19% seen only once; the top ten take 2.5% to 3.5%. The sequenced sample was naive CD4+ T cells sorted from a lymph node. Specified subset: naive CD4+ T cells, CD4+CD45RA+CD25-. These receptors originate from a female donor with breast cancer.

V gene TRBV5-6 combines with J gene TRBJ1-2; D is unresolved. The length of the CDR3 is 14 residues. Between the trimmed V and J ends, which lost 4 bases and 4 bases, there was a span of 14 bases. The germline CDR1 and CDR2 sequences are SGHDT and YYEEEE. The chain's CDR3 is CASSLQLTGYGYTF. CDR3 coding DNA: TGTGCCAGCAGCCTTCAACTGACGGGCTATGGCTACACCTTC.

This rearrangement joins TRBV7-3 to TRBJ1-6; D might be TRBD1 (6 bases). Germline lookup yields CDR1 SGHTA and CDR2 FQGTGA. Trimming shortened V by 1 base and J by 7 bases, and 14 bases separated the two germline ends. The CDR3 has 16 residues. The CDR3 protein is CASSLRSGRGNSPLHF. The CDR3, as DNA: TGTGCCAGCAGCTTAAGATCCGGAAGGGGGAATTCACCCCTCCACTTT.

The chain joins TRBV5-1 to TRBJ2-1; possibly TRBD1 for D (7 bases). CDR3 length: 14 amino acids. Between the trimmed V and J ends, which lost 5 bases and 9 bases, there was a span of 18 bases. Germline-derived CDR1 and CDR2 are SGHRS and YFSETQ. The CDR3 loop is CASRKEGTAAEQFF. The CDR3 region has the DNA TGCGCCAGCAGAAAGGAGGGGACAGCTGCTGAGCAGTTCTTC.

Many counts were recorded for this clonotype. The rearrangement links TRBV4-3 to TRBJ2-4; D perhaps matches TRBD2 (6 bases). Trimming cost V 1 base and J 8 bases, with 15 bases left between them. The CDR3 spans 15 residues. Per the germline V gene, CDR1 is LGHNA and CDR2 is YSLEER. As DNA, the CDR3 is TGCGCCAGCAGCCAAGTGTACCGGAGGGCCGACATTCAGTACTTC. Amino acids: CASSQVYRRADIQYF.

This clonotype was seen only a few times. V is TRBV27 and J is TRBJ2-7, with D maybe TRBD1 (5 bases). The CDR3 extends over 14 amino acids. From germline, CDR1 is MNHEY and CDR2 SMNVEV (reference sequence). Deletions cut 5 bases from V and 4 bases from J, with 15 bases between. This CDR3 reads CASSLRLRAYEQYF. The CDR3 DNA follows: TGTGCCAGCAGTCTTAGACTCAGGGCATACGAGCAGTACTTC.

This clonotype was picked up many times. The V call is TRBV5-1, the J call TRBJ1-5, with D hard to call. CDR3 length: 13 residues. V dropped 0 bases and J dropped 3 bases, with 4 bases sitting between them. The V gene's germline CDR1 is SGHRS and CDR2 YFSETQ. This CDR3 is CASSLDTNQPQHF. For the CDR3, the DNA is TGCGCCAGCAGCTTGGACACCAATCAGCCCCAGCATTTT.

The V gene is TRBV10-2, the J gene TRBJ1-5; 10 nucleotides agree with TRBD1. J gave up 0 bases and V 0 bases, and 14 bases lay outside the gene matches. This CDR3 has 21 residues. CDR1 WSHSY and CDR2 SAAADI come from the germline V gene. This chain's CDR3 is CASSESIWDRGSSDSNQPQHF. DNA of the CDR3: TGCGCCAGCAGTGAGTCTATATGGGACAGGGGTTCCTCCGATAGCAATCAGCCCCAGCATTTT.

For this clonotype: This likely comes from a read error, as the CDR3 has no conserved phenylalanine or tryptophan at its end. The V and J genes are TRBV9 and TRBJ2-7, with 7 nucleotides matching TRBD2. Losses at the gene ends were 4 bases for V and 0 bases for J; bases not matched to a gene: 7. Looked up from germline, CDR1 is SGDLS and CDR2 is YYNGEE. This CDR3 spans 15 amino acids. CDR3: CASSPTGTTSYEQYL. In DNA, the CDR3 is TGTGCCAGCAGCCCCACCGGGACTACCTCCTACGAGCAGTACCTC.

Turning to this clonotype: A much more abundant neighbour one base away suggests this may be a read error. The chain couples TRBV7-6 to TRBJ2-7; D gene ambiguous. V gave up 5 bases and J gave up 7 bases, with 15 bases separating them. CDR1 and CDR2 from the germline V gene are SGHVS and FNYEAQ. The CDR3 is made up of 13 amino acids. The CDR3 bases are TGTGCCAGCAGCCTGACGACGTGGGCAGAGCAGTACTTC. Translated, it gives CASSLTTWAEQYF.

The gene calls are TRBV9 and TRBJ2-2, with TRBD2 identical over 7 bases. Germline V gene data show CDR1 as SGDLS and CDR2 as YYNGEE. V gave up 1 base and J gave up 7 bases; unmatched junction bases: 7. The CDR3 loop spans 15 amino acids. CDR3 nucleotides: TGTGCCAGCAGCGTAACGACTAGCATGGACGGGGAGCTGTTTTTT. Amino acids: CASSVTTSMDGELFF.

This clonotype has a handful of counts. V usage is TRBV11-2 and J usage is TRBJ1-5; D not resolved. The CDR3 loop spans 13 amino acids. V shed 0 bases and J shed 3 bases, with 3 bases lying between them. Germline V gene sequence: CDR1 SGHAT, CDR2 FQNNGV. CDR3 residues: CASSLDHNQPQHF. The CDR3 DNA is TGTGCCAGCAGCTTAGATCACAATCAGCCCCAGCATTTT.

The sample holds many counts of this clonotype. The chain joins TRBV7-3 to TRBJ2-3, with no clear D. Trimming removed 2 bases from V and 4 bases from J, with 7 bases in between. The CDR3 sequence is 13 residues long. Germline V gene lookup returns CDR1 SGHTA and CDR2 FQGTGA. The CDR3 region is CASSLGGSDTQYF. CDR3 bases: TGTGCCAGCAGCTTAGGTGGTTCAGATACGCAGTATTTT.

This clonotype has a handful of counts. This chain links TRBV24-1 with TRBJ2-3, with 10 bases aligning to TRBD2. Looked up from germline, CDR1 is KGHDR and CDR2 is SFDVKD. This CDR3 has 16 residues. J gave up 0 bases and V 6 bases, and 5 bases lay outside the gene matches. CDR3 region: CATSRGSGGSTDTQYF. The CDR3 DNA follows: TGTGCCACCAGTCGGGGTAGCGGGGGGAGCACAGATACGCAGTATTTT.

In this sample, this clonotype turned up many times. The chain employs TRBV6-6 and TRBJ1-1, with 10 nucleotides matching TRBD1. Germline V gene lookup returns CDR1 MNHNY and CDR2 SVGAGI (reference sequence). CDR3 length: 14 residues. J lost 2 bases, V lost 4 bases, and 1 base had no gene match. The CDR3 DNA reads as TGTGCCAGCAGTTGGGACAGGGGAAACACTGAAGCTTTCTTT. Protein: CASSWDRGNTEAFF.

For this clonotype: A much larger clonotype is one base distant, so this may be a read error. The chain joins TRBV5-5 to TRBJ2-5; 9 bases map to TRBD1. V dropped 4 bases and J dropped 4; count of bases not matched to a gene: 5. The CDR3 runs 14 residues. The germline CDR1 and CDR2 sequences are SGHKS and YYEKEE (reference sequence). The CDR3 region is CASSRGTGSETQYF. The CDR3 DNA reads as TGTGCCAGCAGCCGGGGGACAGGGTCAGAGACCCAGTACTTC.

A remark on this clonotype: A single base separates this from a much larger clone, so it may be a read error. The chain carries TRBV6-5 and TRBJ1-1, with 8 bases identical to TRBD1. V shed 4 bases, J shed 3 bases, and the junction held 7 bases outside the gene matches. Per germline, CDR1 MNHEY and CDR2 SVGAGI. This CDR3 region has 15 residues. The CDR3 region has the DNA TGTGCCAGCAGTTTGGACAGGGTACCGCACACTGAAGCTTTCTTT. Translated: CASSLDRVPHTEAFF.

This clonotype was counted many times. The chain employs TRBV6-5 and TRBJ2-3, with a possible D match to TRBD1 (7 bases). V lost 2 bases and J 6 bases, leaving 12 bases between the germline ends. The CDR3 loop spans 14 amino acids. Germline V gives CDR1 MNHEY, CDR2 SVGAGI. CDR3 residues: CASSYLQGRDTQYF. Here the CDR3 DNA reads TGTGCCAGCAGTTACCTACAGGGGAGGGATACGCAGTATTTT.

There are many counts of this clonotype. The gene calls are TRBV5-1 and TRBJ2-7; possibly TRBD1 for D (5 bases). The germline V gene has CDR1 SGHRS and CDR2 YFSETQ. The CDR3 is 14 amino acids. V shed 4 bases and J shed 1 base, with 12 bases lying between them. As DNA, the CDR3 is TGCGCCAGCAGCGTGACAGTTACATCCTACGAGCAGTACTTC. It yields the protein CASSVTVTSYEQYF. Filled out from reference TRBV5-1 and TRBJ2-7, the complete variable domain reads KAGVTQTPRYLIKTRGQQVTLSCSPISGHRSVSWYQQTPGQGLQFLFEYFSETQRNKGNFPGRFSGRQFSNSRSEMNVSTLELGDSALYLCASSVTVTSYEQYFGPGTRLTVT.

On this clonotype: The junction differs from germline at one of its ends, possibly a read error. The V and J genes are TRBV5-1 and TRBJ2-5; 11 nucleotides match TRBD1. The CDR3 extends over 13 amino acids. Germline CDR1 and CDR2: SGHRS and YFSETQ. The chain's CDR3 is CASSPGQGETQCF. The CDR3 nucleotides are TGCGCCAGCAGCCCGGGACAGGGGGAGACCCAGTGCTTC.

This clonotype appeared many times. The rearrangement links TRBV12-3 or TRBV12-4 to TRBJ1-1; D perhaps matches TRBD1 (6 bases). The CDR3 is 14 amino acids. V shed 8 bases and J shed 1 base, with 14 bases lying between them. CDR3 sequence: CASGPLDRNTEAFF. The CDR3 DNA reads TGTGCCAGCGGGCCTCTGGACAGGAACACTGAAGCTTTCTTT.

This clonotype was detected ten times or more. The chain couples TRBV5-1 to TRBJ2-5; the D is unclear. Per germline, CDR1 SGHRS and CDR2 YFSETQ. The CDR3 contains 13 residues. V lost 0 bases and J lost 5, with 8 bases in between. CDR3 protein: CASSLESSETQYF. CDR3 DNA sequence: TGCGCCAGCAGCTTGGAGAGTTCGGAGACCCAGTACTTC. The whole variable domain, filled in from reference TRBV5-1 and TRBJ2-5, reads KAGVTQTPRYLIKTRGQQVTLSCSPISGHRSVSWYQQTPGQGLQFLFEYFSETQRNKGNFPGRFSGRQFSNSRSEMNVSTLELGDSALYLCASSLESSETQYFGPGTRLLVL.

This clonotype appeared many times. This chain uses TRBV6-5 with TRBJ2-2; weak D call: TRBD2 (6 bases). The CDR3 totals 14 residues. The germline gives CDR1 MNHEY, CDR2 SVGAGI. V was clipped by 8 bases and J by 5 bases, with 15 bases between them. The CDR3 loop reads CASRTLAQTGELFF. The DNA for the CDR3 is TGTGCCAGCCGGACACTAGCCCAAACCGGGGAGCTGTTTTTT.

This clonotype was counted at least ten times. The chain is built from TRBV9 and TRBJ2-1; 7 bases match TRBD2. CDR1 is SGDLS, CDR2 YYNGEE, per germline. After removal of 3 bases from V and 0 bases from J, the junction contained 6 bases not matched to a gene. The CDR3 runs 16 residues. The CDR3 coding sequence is TGTGCCAGCAGCGAGGGGACTACCGTCTCCTACAATGAGCAGTTCTTC. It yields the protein CASSEGTTVSYNEQFF. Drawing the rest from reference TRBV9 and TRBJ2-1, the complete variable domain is DSGVTQTPKHLITATGQRVTLRCSPRSGDLSVYWYQQSLDQGLQFLIQYYNGEERAKGNILERFSAQQFPDLHSELNLSSLELGDSALYFCASSEGTTVSYNEQFFGPGTRLTVL.

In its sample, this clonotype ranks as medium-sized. CDR3 coding DNA: TGCGCCAGCAGCTTGGATTTGCAGGGTGCCAACAATGAGCAGTTCTTC. It specifies CASSLDLQGANNEQFF. The V gene is TRBV5-1, the J gene TRBJ2-1, with D perhaps matching TRBD1 (5 bases). The CDR3 runs 16 residues. Trimming removed 0 bases at V and 5 bases at J, with 15 bases between. CDR1 and CDR2 from the germline V gene are SGHRS and YFSETQ.

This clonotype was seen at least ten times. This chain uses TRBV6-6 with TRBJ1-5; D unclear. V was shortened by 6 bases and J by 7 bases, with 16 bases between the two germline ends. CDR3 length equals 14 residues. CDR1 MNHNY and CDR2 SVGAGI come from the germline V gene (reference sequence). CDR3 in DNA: TGTGCCAGCAGCCCCCCCGAGGCGCACCAGCCCCAGCATTTT. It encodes CASSPPEAHQPQHF.

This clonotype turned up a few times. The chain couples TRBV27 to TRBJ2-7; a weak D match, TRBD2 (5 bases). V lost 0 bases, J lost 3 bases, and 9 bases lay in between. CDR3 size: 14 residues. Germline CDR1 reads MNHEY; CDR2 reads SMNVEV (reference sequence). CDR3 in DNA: TGTGCCAGCAGTTTATCGAGGGCTCTCTACGAGCAGTACTTC. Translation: CASSLSRALYEQYF.